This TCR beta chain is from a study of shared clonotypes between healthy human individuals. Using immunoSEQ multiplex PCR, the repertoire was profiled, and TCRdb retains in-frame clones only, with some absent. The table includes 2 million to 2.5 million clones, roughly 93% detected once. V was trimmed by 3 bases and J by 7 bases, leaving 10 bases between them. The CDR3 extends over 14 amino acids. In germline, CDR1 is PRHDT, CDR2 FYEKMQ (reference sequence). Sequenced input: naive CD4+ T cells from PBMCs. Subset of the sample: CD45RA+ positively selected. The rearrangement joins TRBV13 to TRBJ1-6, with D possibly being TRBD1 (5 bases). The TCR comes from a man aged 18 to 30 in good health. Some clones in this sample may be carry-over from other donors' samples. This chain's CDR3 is CASSLGVLNSPLHF. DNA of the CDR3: TGTGCCAGCAGCTTGGGGGTCCTCAATTCACCCCTCCACTTT.